These 16 T cell receptor beta chains were sequenced from one sample in a study of Graves' ophthalmopathy and Graves' hyperthyroidism. CDR3 regions of TCR beta were amplified from RNA transcripts. The first-round RT-PCR employed HTBI primers together with the Qiagen OneStep RT-PCR kit. A multiplex PCR was then performed as the second round. TCRdb fed the multiplex PCR reads into MiXCR, producing one record per CDR3 protein. The sample yields approximately 640,000 distinct CDR3 sequences, about two fifths seen once. Sequencing was carried out using peripheral blood. The receptors derive from an adult man with Graves' ophthalmopathy.

The chain is built from TRBV19 and TRBJ1-1; 10 bases match TRBD1. CDR1 and CDR2 (germline): LNHDA, SQIVND (reference sequence). The CDR3 contains 14 residues. V gave up 5 bases and J gave up 8 bases; unmatched junction bases: 8. The CDR3 nucleotides are TGTGCCAGTAGTCCAACCCGACAGGGGGCGGAAGCTTTCTTT. It is translated as CASSPTRQGAEAFF.

This clonotype was counted only a few times. The chain employs TRBV7-2 and TRBJ2-6; TRBD1 or TRBD2 may be the D gene (5 bases each). The V end lost 0 bases, the J end lost 4 bases, and 25 bases lay between the germline ends. Per germline, CDR1 SGHTA and CDR2 FQGNSA. The CDR3 consists of 21 residues. The CDR3 spells CASSLALGTDYTRLGANVLTF. The CDR3 DNA reads TGTGCCAGCAGCTTAGCGCTGGGGACCGATTATACCCGATTGGGGGCCAACGTCCTGACTTTC.

This chain joins TRBV24-1 and TRBJ2-1; a weak D match, TRBD1 (6 bases). The CDR3 runs to 13 residues. Germline V CDR1 and CDR2: KGHDR, SFDVKD. V lost 5 bases, J lost 8 bases, and 12 bases lay in between. The CDR3 sequence: CATSAGALDEQFF. The CDR3, as DNA: TGTGCCACCAGTGCAGGGGCCCTGGATGAGCAGTTCTTC.

This clonotype was detected many times. The genes are TRBV24-1 and TRBJ2-6; weak D call: TRBD1 (6 bases). The germline V gene encodes CDR1 KGHDR and CDR2 SFDVKD. V was pared by 10 bases and J by 1 base, with 13 bases between. This CDR3 is 15 amino acids long. CDR3 region: CATGQSTSGANVLTF. DNA of the CDR3: TGTGCCACAGGACAGAGCACGTCTGGGGCCAACGTCCTGACTTTC.

In regard to this clonotype: Relative to the germline gene, one junction end is altered; a read error may explain this. The rearrangement links TRBV5-1 to TRBJ1-2; 10 nucleotides line up with TRBD1. The CDR3 contains 14 residues. Germline CDR1 is SGHRS and CDR2 is YFSETQ. CDR3 in amino acids: CASSGTGVTYGYTF. DNA of the CDR3: TGTGCCAGCAGCGGGACAGGGGTGACCTATGGCTACACCTTC.

This clonotype occurred many times. This chain uses TRBV6-1 with TRBJ1-5; 10 bases line up with TRBD1. Germline CDR1 reads MNHNS; CDR2 reads SASEGT. V was clipped by 2 bases and J by 3 bases; unmatched bases: 4. The CDR3 sequence is 16 residues long. DNA for the CDR3: TGTGCCAGCAGTGAATGGACAGGGGGAAACAATCAGCCCCAGCATTTT. Translated, it gives CASSEWTGGNNQPQHF.

Note on this clonotype: Relative to the germline gene, one junction end is altered; a read error may explain this. The chain recombines TRBV2 with TRBJ2-7; possibly TRBD1 for D (6 bases). This CDR3 region has 17 residues. Germline CDR1 is SNHLY and CDR2 is FYNNEI. The CDR3 DNA reads as TGTGCCAGCAGTCAGGGGTCGGACAGCCTGAGCTGGTACGGGCAGTACTTC. Protein: CASSQGSDSLSWYGQYF. The entire variable domain, with the rest obtained from reference TRBV2 and TRBJ2-7, is as follows: EPEVTQTPSHQVTQMGQEVILRCVPISNHLYFYWYRQILGQKVEFLVSFYNNEISEKSEIFDDQFSVERPDGSNFTLKIRSTKLEDSAMYFCASSQGSDSLSWYGQYFGPGTRLTVT.

This clonotype has a single count. V is TRBV11-2 and J is TRBJ1-5; 9 nucleotides align to TRBD1. The CDR3 consists of 16 residues. V lost 0 bases to trimming and J lost 6 bases; unmatched junction nucleotides: 6. Looked up from germline, CDR1 is SGHAT and CDR2 is FQNNGV. In DNA, the CDR3 is TGTGCCAGCAGCTTAGAAGTGGACAGGGGAGGTCAGCCCCAGCATTTT. Translated, it gives CASSLEVDRGGQPQHF.

As regards this clonotype: Being one base from a much bigger clone, this may be a read error. The rearrangement uses TRBV11-1 and TRBJ2-7, with D uncertain. Germline V gene sequence: CDR1 SGHAT, CDR2 FQDESV (reference sequence). Trimming took off 8 bases at V and 2 bases at J, with 13 bases between the two ends. This CDR3 contains 13 residues. In DNA form, the CDR3 reads TGTGCCAGCCGTCATACGAGTACCTACGAGCAGTACTTC. This gives the protein CASRHTSTYEQYF. Drawing the rest from reference TRBV11-1 and TRBJ2-7, the complete variable domain is EAEVAQSPRYKITEKSQAVAFWCDPISGHATLYWYRQILGQGPELLVQFQDESVVDDSQLPKDRFSAERLKGVDSTLKIQPAELGDSAMYLCASRHTSTYEQYFGPGTRLTVT.

The V gene is TRBV15, the J gene TRBJ1-6, with D perhaps matching TRBD1 (6 bases). There are 17 residues in the CDR3. Germline V gene sequence: CDR1 LNHNV, CDR2 YYDKDF (reference sequence). Deletions cut 3 bases from V and 0 bases from J, with 12 bases between. CDR3 bases: TGTGCCACCAGCAGCCCCCAGGGGAGCTCCTATAATTCACCCCTCCACTTT. Its translation is CATSSPQGSSYNSPLHF.

Of note for this clonotype: A much larger clone differs by one base, so this may be a read error. V and J are TRBV20-1 and TRBJ2-5, with 8 nucleotides matching TRBD2. In germline, CDR1 is DFQATT, CDR2 SNEGSKA (reference sequence). This CDR3 has 13 residues. V gave up 1 base and J gave up 4 bases; unmatched junction bases: 2. The CDR3 region has the DNA TGCAGTGCTAGAGGGCTAGCGGGAGAGACCCAGTACTTC. It translates to CSARGLAGETQYF.

A word on this clonotype: Because it lacks the conserved phenylalanine or tryptophan at the end, this CDR3 is likely a read error. The chain joins TRBV11-2 to TRBJ1-6, with TRBD1 matching 7 bases. Per germline, CDR1 SGHAT and CDR2 FQNNGV. There are 14 residues in the CDR3. V trimming: 3 bases; J trimming: 8 bases; junction bases outside the gene matches: 4. CDR3: CASSFFGTDSPLHL. In DNA, the CDR3 is TGTGCCAGCAGCTTTTTTGGGACAGATTCACCCCTCCACCTT.

V gene TRBV3-1 combines with J gene TRBJ2-7; a weak D match, TRBD2 (5 bases). CDR1 and CDR2 from the germline V gene are LGHDT and YNNKEL (reference sequence). The V and J ends lost 7 bases and 5 bases respectively, with 15 bases between them. The CDR3 loop spans 13 amino acids. CDR3: CASTSSGIHEQYF. The CDR3 coding sequence is TGTGCCAGCACCTCGTCCGGGATCCACGAGCAGTACTTC.

The chain recombines TRBV12-3 or TRBV12-4 with TRBJ1-2, with D perhaps matching TRBD1 (5 bases). The CDR3 runs 14 residues. V was trimmed by 5 bases and J by 4 bases, leaving 14 bases between them. The CDR3 nucleotides are TGTGCCAGCAGTAAAGGGGTTTTGGCCTATGGCTACACCTTC. This encodes CASSKGVLAYGYTF.

This clonotype occurred a few times. In DNA, the CDR3 is TGCAGTGCGGCCTCCGGGTTCAGGGACGAGCAGTACTTC. Translation: CSAASGFRDEQYF. The V gene is TRBV20-1, the J gene TRBJ2-7; D might be TRBD1 (5 bases). Germline CDR1 DFQATT, CDR2 SNEGSKA (reference sequence). Deletions cut 6 bases from V and 5 bases from J, with 17 bases between. This CDR3 is built from 13 residues.

Many counts were recorded for this clonotype. The rearrangement links TRBV5-1 to TRBJ1-1, with D uncertain. The V end was cut by 3 bases, the J end by 4 bases, with 10 bases between. CDR1 and CDR2 from the germline V gene are SGHRS and YFSETQ. The CDR3 totals 13 residues. In nucleotides, the CDR3 is TGCGCCAGCAGCTCGTTCAGCAGCACTGAAGCTTTCTTT. Translation: CASSSFSSTEAFF.